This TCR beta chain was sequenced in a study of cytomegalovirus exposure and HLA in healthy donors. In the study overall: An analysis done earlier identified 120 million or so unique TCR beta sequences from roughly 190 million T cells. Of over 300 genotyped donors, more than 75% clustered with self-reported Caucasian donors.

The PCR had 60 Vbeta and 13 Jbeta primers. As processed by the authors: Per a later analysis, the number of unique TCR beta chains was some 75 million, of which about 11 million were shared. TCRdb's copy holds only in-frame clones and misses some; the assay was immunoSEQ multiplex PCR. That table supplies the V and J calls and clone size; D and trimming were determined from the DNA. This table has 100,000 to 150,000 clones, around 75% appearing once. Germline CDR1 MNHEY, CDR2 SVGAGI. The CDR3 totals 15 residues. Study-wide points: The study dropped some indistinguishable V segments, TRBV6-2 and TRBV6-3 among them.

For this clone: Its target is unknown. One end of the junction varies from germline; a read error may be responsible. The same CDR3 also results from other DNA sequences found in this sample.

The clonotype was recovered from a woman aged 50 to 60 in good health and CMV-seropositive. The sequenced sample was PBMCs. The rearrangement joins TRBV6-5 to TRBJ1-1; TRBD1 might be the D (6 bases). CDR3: CASSRPGHKRGEAFF. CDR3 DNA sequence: TGCGCCAGCAGCAGACCGGGACACAAGCGGGGTGAAGCTTTCTTT.